The present entry profiles one T cell receptor beta chain with its context. Repertoires were generated with immunoSEQ multiplex PCR, while TCRdb's copy carries only in-frame clones and drops some. The sample consists of about 68,000 clones, 75% to 85% of them appearing once. The sample is drawn from a study of OX40 agonist ivuxolimab in advanced cancers. Study-level background: Across the patients, intravenous ivuxolimab was delivered every 2 weeks at 0.01 to 10 mg/kg.

Germline CDR1 reads SGHRS; CDR2 reads YFSETQ. The CDR3 sequence is 15 residues long. Between the trimmed V and J ends, which lost 1 base and 0 bases, there was a span of 8 bases. The clonotype originates from an adult with an advanced solid tumor such as melanoma, head and neck, liver or kidney cancer. The starting material was CD4+ or CD8+ T cells sorted from blood, obtained in a trial of the OX40 agonist ivuxolimab. This rearrangement joins TRBV5-1 to TRBJ1-5, with D unresolved. The DNA of the CDR3 is TGCGCCAGCAGCTTGACCGGGGATAGCAATCAGCCCCAGCATTTT. Translation gives CASSLTGDSNQPQHF.